The next 9 T cell receptor beta chains were all read from a single sample in a study of Ad26.COV2.S vaccination and SARS-CoV-2 variants. As for treatment: 15 to 20 received Ad26.COV2.S at low or high dose, single or two shots; roughly five received placebo; per-sample allocation not given. On day 63 after the first injection, vaccine and placebo recipients gave samples. TCRdb's copy holds only in-frame clones and misses some; the assay was immunoSEQ multiplex PCR. Here the sample spans approximately 300,000 clones, approximately 86% being singletons. Here the sequenced sample was peripheral blood, taken in a trial of Ad26.COV2.S vaccine versus placebo. These receptors all come from a person between 18 and 65 years old who received the Ad26.COV2.S COVID-19 vaccine or a placebo.

V is TRBV5-6 and J is TRBJ1-6; the D is unclear. Germline V gene sequence: CDR1 SGHDT, CDR2 YYEEEE. The V and J ends lost 4 bases and 7 bases respectively, with 9 bases between them. The CDR3 is made up of 13 amino acids. CDR3 DNA sequence: TGTGCCAGCAGCCCTATTTCGAATTCACCCCTCCACTTT. Amino acids: CASSPISNSPLHF.

In this sample, this clone turned up once. CDR3 in amino acids: CAWSVLGTSGGAQFF. The DNA for the CDR3 is TGTGCCTGGAGTGTACTCGGGACTAGCGGGGGGGCTCAGTTCTTC. The chain has TRBV30 and TRBJ2-1, with TRBD2 matching over 16 bases. Trimming at V came to 0 bases and at J to 13 bases, leaving 6 bases not matched to a gene. Germline V lookup: CDR1 GTSNPN, CDR2 SVGIG (reference sequence). The CDR3 loop spans 15 amino acids.

This clone has a single count. The genes are TRBV18 and TRBJ2-4; D is unresolved. The CDR3 runs 16 residues. V gave up 3 bases and J gave up 3 bases, with 15 bases separating them. CDR1 and CDR2 from the germline V gene are KGHSH and LQKENI. In DNA, the CDR3 is TGTGCCAGCTCACCCCTCGAGGCCCTGGACAAAAACATTCAGTACTTC. It codes for CASSPLEALDKNIQYF. Combining the CDR3 with reference TRBV18 and TRBJ2-4 gives the whole variable domain NAGVMQNPRHLVRRRGQEARLRCSPMKGHSHVYWYRQLPEEGLKFMVYLQKENIIDESGMPKERFSAEFPKEGPSILRIQQVVRGDSAAYFCASSPLEALDKNIQYFGAGTRLSVL.

This clone was detected only a few times. The chain is built from TRBV9 and TRBJ2-2; TRBD2 is a possible D gene (6 bases). Per the germline V gene, CDR1 is SGDLS and CDR2 is YYNGEE. The ends were cut back, 5 bases at V and 0 bases at J, with 11 bases in the middle. This CDR3 is built from 15 residues. DNA of the CDR3: TGTGCCAGCAGTTTGGGGGGATCGAACACCGGGGAGCTGTTTTTT. This codes for CASSLGGSNTGELFF.

The chain links TRBV11-2 to TRBJ1-1; D uncertain. The germline V gene encodes CDR1 SGHAT and CDR2 FQNNGV. The length of the CDR3 is 13 residues. The V end lost 5 bases, the J end lost 8 bases, and 15 bases lay between the germline ends. CDR3 sequence (DNA): TGTGCCAGCAGCAGGCGTCTCGGGGTCGAAGCTTTCTTT. Its translation is CASSRRLGVEAFF.

The CDR3 bases are TGCGCCAGCAGCCAAGAGTTTGGGAACACTGAAGCTTTCTTT. Its protein is CASSQEFGNTEAFF. The V and J genes are TRBV4-3 and TRBJ1-1; D not resolved. This CDR3 has 14 residues. V lost 0 bases to trimming and J lost 1 base, with 6 bases between them. CDR1 and CDR2 from the germline V gene are LGHNA and YSLEER.

This chain connects TRBV18 to TRBJ2-1, with 8 bases aligning to TRBD2. CDR1 is KGHSH and CDR2 is LQKENI in the germline V gene. This CDR3 has 12 residues. V was clipped by 4 bases and J by 10 bases; unmatched bases: 3. CDR3 sequence: CASSLRTSEQFF. DNA of the CDR3: TGTGCCAGCTCACTTAGGACTAGCGAGCAGTTCTTC.

This chain links TRBV9 with TRBJ1-1; the match to TRBD1 covers 7 bases. J lost 1 base, V lost 0 bases, and 3 bases had no gene match. Germline V gives CDR1 SGDLS, CDR2 YYNGEE. CDR3 length equals 15 residues. The CDR3 sequence is CASSVGDRPNTEAFF. DNA of the CDR3: TGTGCCAGCAGCGTAGGGGACAGACCGAACACTGAAGCTTTCTTT.

J is TRBJ2-1 and V is TRBV7-3, with 8 bases that match TRBD1. The germline gives CDR1 SGHTA, CDR2 FQGTGA. This CDR3 is 15 amino acids long. The J segment lost 4 bases and the V segment lost 4 bases, leaving 6 bases of the junction unmatched. The CDR3 loop reads CASSSEGQVYNEQFF. CDR3 nucleotide sequence: TGTGCCAGCAGCTCCGAGGGACAGGTGTACAATGAGCAGTTCTTC.